This is a list of T cell receptor beta chains from one sample in a study of blood T cell repertoires in COVID-19. This table comes from immunoSEQ multiplex PCR, and its TCRdb copy is limited to in-frame clones, with some not included. The table records around 250,000 clones, roughly 88% of them present only once. The sample comprised PBMCs or T cells enriched from blood (not recorded which). The receptors were sampled from a woman in her forties or fifties who had recovered from COVID-19. The CDR3 runs from the conserved cysteine through the conserved F or W. A D gene is named only where the DNA matches it firmly. Some rows mark clone size as missing; the rest say once, few, many or name a class of expanded clone.

size	D	V	J	CDR3	DNA
once	TRBD2	TRBV4-1	TRBJ2-2	CASRAGVGRGTGELFF	TGCGCCAGCAGAGCGGGAGTGGGTAGGGGTACCGGGGAGCTGTTTTTT
NA	TRBD1	TRBV7-9	TRBJ1-1	CASETGVGRVGTEAFF	TGTGCCAGCGAGACAGGGGTGGGCAGGGTCGGCACTGAAGCTTTCTTT
NA	NA	TRBV6-5	TRBJ2-7	CASSYSSRLIYEQYF	TGTGCCAGCAGTTACTCGAGTCGATTGATCTACGAGCAGTACTTC
NA	NA	TRBV19	TRBJ2-5	CASSFGGQETQYF	TGTGCCAGTAGTTTCGGCGGCCAAGAGACCCAGTACTTC
NA	TRBD1	TRBV6-2/TRBV6-3	TRBJ2-7	CASRPLGTGGDEQYF	TGTGCCAGCAGACCTCTTGGGACAGGGGGGGACGAGCAGTACTTC
NA	TRBD1	TRBV7-8	TRBJ2-5	CASSFDRVQETQYF	TGTGCCAGCAGCTTCGACAGGGTCCAAGAGACCCAGTACTTC
few	NA	TRBV28	TRBJ2-7	CASSLADEQYF	TGTGCCAGCAGCCTTGCAGATGAGCAGTACTTC
NA	NA	TRBV28	TRBJ1-2	CASSWERGYTF	TGTGCCAGCAGTTGGGAGAGGGGCTACACCTTC
NA	NA	TRBV29-1	TRBJ2-1	CSVGAQGPTEQFF	TGCAGCGTCGGGGCACAGGGCCCCACTGAGCAGTTCTTC
NA	TRBD1	TRBV27	TRBJ2-6	CASSPRQGVLGANVLTF	TGTGCCAGCAGTCCCAGACAGGGGGTCTTAGGGGCCAACGTCCTGACTTTC
few	NA	TRBV28	TRBJ1-5	CASRTDYSNQPQHF	TGTGCCAGCCGGACAGACTATAGCAATCAGCCCCAGCATTTT
NA	TRBD2	TRBV7-6	TRBJ2-2	CASSLVVAGDTGELFF	TGTGCCAGCAGCTTAGTAGTTGCGGGAGACACCGGGGAGCTGTTTTTT
NA	TRBD2	TRBV9	TRBJ2-3	CASSVAPSGSTDTQYF	TGTGCCAGCAGCGTAGCCCCTAGCGGGAGCACAGATACGCAGTATTTT
NA	NA	TRBV18	TRBJ1-4	CASSPAERLTNEKLFF	TGTGCCAGCTCACCAGCCGAGAGACTGACCAATGAAAAACTGTTTTTT
few	NA	TRBV19	TRBJ2-7	CASSIDLASEQYF	TGTGCCAGTAGTATAGATCTGGCCAGCGAGCAGTACTTC
NA	NA	TRBV7-2	TRBJ2-7	CASTSHQTSSYEQYF	TGTGCCAGCACCTCTCATCAGACTAGTAGCTACGAGCAGTACTTC
NA	NA	TRBV2	TRBJ2-1	CASSRLGENEQFF	TGTGCCAGCAGTAGACTAGGAGAGAATGAGCAGTTCTTC
NA	NA	TRBV28	TRBJ1-1	CASSSPEALNTEAFF	TGTGCCAGCAGTTCCCCGGAGGCCTTGAACACTGAAGCTTTCTTT
NA	NA	TRBV7-2	TRBJ1-3	CASSDDSSSGNTIYF	TGTGCCAGCAGTGACGACAGCAGCTCTGGAAACACCATATATTTT
NA	NA	TRBV7-2	TRBJ1-1	CASSLRGGIRLSEAFF	TGTGCCAGCAGCTTAAGGGGTGGAATAAGGCTTAGTGAAGCTTTCTTT
NA	NA	TRBV14	TRBJ2-7	CASSLISGEQYF	TGTGCCAGCAGCCTCATCTCGGGCGAGCAGTACTTC
few	NA	TRBV5-1	TRBJ1-1	CASSDDRGTEAFF	TGCGCCAGCAGCGATGACAGAGGCACTGAAGCTTTCTTT
few	NA	TRBV3-1/TRBV3-2	TRBJ2-2	CASSQRTIRAPGELFF	TGTGCCAGCAGCCAAAGAACGATCAGGGCCCCCGGGGAGCTGTTTTTT
once	NA	TRBV18	TRBJ1-1	CASSPGRSNTEAFF	TGTGCCAGCTCTCCCGGGAGGTCAAACACTGAAGCTTTCTTT
few	TRBD2	TRBV6-1	TRBJ2-2	CASSARGLAGNTGELFF	TGTGCCAGCAGTGCGCGGGGACTAGCGGGGAACACCGGGGAGCTGTTTTTT
NA	TRBD2	TRBV24-1	TRBJ2-5	CATSDWTSGGETQYF	TGTGCCACCAGTGATTGGACTAGCGGCGGGGAGACCCAGTACTTC
NA	NA	TRBV5-6	TRBJ1-2	CASSFLSRGYTF	TGTGCCAGCAGCTTCCTTTCTCGTGGCTACACCTTC
NA	TRBD1	TRBV7-9	TRBJ1-2	CASSTSDRGTDGYTF	TGTGCCAGCAGCACATCGGACAGGGGGACCGATGGCTACACCTTC
NA	NA	TRBV25-1	TRBJ1-1	CASSDSSGGDTEAFF	TGTGCCAGCAGTGACAGTAGCGGTGGGGACACTGAAGCTTTCTTT
NA	NA	TRBV4-2	TRBJ2-7	CASSHPQRQVFAEQYF	TGTGCCAGCAGCCATCCCCAGAGACAGGTATTTGCCGAGCAGTACTTC
few	NA	TRBV29-1	TRBJ2-7	CSVISGVSYEQYF	TGCAGCGTTATCTCAGGGGTCTCCTACGAGCAGTACTTC
NA	NA	TRBV4-1	TRBJ1-1	CASSHSINSRVGTEAFF	TGCGCCAGCAGCCATTCAATAAATTCCAGGGTCGGCACTGAAGCTTTCTTT
few	TRBD2	TRBV6-1	TRBJ2-7	CASSEAASGSYEQYF	TGTGCCAGCAGTGAAGCGGCTAGCGGGAGTTACGAGCAGTACTTC
once	NA	TRBV5-1	TRBJ1-3	CASSLGQISSGNTIYF	TGCGCCAGCAGCTTGGGGCAGATCAGCTCTGGAAACACCATATATTTT
NA	NA	TRBV12-3/TRBV12-4	TRBJ2-2	CASKPGAGELFF	TGTGCCAGCAAACCCGGGGCCGGGGAGCTGTTTTTT
NA	TRBD2	TRBV11-3	TRBJ2-5	CASSPPFLAGVYQETQYF	TGTGCCAGCAGCCCCCCGTTCCTAGCGGGAGTATACCAAGAGACCCAGTACTTC
NA	NA	TRBV4-1	TRBJ2-2	CASSQDVAYGTGELFF	TGCGCCAGCAGCCAAGATGTAGCGTATGGCACCGGGGAGCTGTTTTTT
NA	NA	TRBV5-6	TRBJ2-3	CASSLVVGGTDTQYF	TGTGCCAGCAGCTTGGTTGTGGGAGGCACAGATACGCAGTATTTT
NA	TRBD1	TRBV3-1/TRBV3-2	TRBJ2-7	CASSQRTGGYEQYF	TGTGCCAGCAGCCAACGGACAGGTGGCTACGAGCAGTACTTC
NA	TRBD1	TRBV7-2	TRBJ1-2	CASSPYSGGGYTF	TGTGCCAGCAGCCCCTATTCAGGGGGAGGCTACACCTTC
NA	NA	TRBV18	TRBJ2-7	CASSAETYEQYF	TGTGCCAGCTCCGCGGAAACCTACGAGCAGTACTTC
NA	NA	TRBV2	TRBJ2-3	CASSPRTGNTDTQYF	TGTGCCAGCAGCCCCCGTACGGGGAACACAGATACGCAGTATTTT
NA	TRBD2	TRBV4-1	TRBJ2-1	CASSQDPGLAGEAPYNEQFF	TGCGCCAGCAGCCAAGATCCGGGACTAGCGGGAGAAGCCCCCTACAATGAGCAGTTCTTC
once	TRBD1	TRBV4-1	TRBJ2-7	CASSQGSGDSGPKRTEQYF	TGCGCCAGCAGCCAAGGGTCTGGGGACAGTGGCCCCAAGAGGACCGAGCAGTACTTC
NA	NA	TRBV19	TRBJ2-2	CASSIRQVDTGELFF	TGTGCCAGTAGTATTAGGCAGGTTGACACCGGGGAGCTGTTTTTT
NA	NA	TRBV28	TRBJ2-1	CASSFGEVGREQFF	TGTGCCAGCAGTTTCGGCGAAGTGGGCAGGGAGCAGTTCTTC
few	TRBD1	TRBV20-1	TRBJ1-2	CSAGGQWGYTF	TGCAGTGCTGGGGGACAGTGGGGCTACACCTTC
NA	NA	TRBV19	TRBJ2-7	CASSSRVLSYEQYF	TGTGCCAGTAGTTCCAGGGTGCTCTCCTACGAGCAGTACTTC
once	TRBD2	TRBV6-5	TRBJ2-1	CASISGLAGHNEQFF	TGTGCCAGCATTAGTGGGCTAGCGGGTCACAATGAGCAGTTCTTC
NA	TRBD2	TRBV10-3	TRBJ2-5	CAISESVAGGLQETQYF	TGTGCCATCAGTGAGTCGGTAGCGGGAGGTTTACAAGAGACCCAGTACTTC